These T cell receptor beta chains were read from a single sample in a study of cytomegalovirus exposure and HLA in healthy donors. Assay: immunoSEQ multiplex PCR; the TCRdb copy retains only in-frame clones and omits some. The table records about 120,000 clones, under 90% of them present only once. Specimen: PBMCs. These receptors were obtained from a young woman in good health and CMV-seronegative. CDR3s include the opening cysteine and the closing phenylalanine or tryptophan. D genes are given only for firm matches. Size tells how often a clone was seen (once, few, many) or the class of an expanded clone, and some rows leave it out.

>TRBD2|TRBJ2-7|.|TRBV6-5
TGTGCCAGCAGCGCTGGGACTAGCTGGTCCTACGAGCAGTACTTC
CASSAGTSWSYEQYF
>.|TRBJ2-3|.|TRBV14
TGTGCCAGCAGCCCCAGAGAGTGGGAGGTCGCAGATACGCAGTATTTT
CASSPREWEVADTQYF
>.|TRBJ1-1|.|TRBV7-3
TGTGCCAGCAGCTTAAGAAGGGGAACTGAAGCTTTCTTT
CASSLRRGTEAFF
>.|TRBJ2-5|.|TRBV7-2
TGTGCCAGCAGCTCGGTTGGAGAGACCCAGTACTTC
CASSSVGETQYF
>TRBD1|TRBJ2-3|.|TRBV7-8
TGTGCCAGCAGCTTAGCCCCGGGACAGGCTGTCTCTAGAACAGATACGCAGTATTTT
CASSLAPGQAVSRTDTQYF
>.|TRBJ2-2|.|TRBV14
TGTGCCAGCAGCCAAGCCCAGGGAAACACCGGGGAGCTGTTTTTT
CASSQAQGNTGELFF
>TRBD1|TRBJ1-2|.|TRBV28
TGTGCCAGCAGTCAGAAGGACAGGGCTGGCTACACCTTC
CASSQKDRAGYTF
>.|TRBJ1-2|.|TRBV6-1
TGTGCCAGCAGTGAGGGCAGGGGCGATGGCTACACCTTC
CASSEGRGDGYTF
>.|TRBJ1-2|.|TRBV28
TGTGCCAGCAGTTTGATAACCAAGGGAGTACTAAACTATGGCTACACCTTC
CASSLITKGVLNYGYTF
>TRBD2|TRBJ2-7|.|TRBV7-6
TGTGCCAGCAGCTACCGGGGGACTAGCGGTAACCTTGGCCCCTACGAGCAGTACTTC
CASSYRGTSGNLGPYEQYF
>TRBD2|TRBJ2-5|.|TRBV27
TGTGCCAGCCGGGGACTAGCGGGAGAGATATTCGGGACCCAGTACTTC
CASRGLAGEIFGTQYF
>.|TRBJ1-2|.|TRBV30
TGTGCCTGGAGGGGCCTCAACTATGGCTACACCTTC
CAWRGLNYGYTF
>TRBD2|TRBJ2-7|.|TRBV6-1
TGTGCCAGCAGTGAACTAGCGGGAGCTCGACGCTACTTC
CASSELAGARRYF
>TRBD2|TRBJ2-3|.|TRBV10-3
TGTGCCATCAGTGAGGGACTAGCGCGGGATACGCAGTATTTT
CAISEGLARDTQYF
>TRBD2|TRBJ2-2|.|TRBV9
TGTGCCAGCAGCGTAGGACTGGGGGGACTAACCGGGGAGCTGTTTTTT
CASSVGLGGLTGELFF
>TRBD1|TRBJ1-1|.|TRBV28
TGTGCCAGCAGTGTACAGGGGGTCACTGAAGCTTTCTTT
CASSVQGVTEAFF
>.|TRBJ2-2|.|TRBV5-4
TGTGCCAGCAGACCCGGGGGTAGCACCGGGGAGCTGTTTTTT
CASRPGGSTGELFF
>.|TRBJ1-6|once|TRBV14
TGTGCCAGCAGCCAAGTTGGGCATTCACCCCTCCACTTT
CASSQVGHSPLHF
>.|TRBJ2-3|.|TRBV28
TGTGCCAGCAGTTCCGGGGCGGGAAGCACAGATACGCAGTATTTT
CASSSGAGSTDTQYF
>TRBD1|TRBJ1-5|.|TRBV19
TGTGCCACCCAAACGGGACAGGGTTGGCAGCCCCAGCATTTT
CATQTGQGWQPQHF
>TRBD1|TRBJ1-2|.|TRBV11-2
TGTGCCAGCAGCTTAGGGGACAGGGGGCGCGACGGCTACACCTTC
CASSLGDRGRDGYTF
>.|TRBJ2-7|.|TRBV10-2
TGCGCCAGCGGAGAGGGCTACGAGCAGTACTTC
CASGEGYEQYF
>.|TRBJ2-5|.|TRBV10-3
TGTGCCATCACCCGGGACATTCAAGAGACCCAGTACTTC
CAITRDIQETQYF
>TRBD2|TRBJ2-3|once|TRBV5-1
TGCGCCAGCAGCACGAGCCTAGCGGCTACAGATACGCAGTATTTT
CASSTSLAATDTQYF
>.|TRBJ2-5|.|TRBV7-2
TGTGCCAGCAGCTCCGGGTCTGAAGAGACCCAGTACTTC
CASSSGSEETQYF
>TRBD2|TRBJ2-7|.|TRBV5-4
TGTGCCAGCAGCTTGCCTAGCGGGGGACCCCTGGAGCAGTACTTC
CASSLPSGGPLEQYF
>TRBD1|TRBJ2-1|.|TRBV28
TGTGCCAGCAGTCCCGGGACAGCCGTTTGGGAGCAGTTCTTC
CASSPGTAVWEQFF
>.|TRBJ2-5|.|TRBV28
TGTGCCAGCAGTTTAAAGGGGAGGACTCAGTACTTC
CASSLKGRTQYF
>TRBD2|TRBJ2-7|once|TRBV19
TGTGCCAGTAGTATAGCTGGGGGGGGAGTCTACGAGCAGTACTTC
CASSIAGGGVYEQYF
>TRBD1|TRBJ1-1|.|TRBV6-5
TGTGCCAGCAGGGGACAGTTCGTCACTGAAGCTTTCTTT
CASRGQFVTEAFF
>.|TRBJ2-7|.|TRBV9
TGTGCCAGCAGCGTAGCACAGGGTGGATACGAGCAGTACTTC
CASSVAQGGYEQYF
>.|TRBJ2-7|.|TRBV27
TGTGCCAGCAGTACAGGACAGCCCTACGAGCAGTACTTC
CASSTGQPYEQYF
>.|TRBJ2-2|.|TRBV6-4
TGTGCCAGCAGTGAGTTCGGCGGGACCAACACCGGGGAGCTGTTTTTT
CASSEFGGTNTGELFF
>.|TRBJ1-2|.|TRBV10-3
TGTGCCATCAGCACGACAGGAGGTGGGGGCTACACCTTC
CAISTTGGGGYTF
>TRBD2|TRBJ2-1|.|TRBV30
TGTGCCTGGATGGAAGGACTAGCGGGAGATAGGAGCTCCTACAATGAGCAGTTCTTC
CAWMEGLAGDRSSYNEQFF
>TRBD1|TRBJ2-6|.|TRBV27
TGTGCCAGCAGTTTATCGATTATGACAGGGGTGACTGGGGCCAACGTCCTGACTTTC
CASSLSIMTGVTGANVLTF
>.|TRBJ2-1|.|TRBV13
TGTGCCAGCAGCCAGTTCCCCGGCGGGTACAATGAGCAGTTCTTC
CASSQFPGGYNEQFF
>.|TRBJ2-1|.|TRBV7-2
TGTGCCAGCAGCAGTATCCGGGATTGGGGCTACAATGAGCAGTTCTTC
CASSSIRDWGYNEQFF
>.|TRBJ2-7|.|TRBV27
TGTGCCAGCAGAAGAACAGGGTCCCTCGACGAGCAGTACTTC
CASRRTGSLDEQYF
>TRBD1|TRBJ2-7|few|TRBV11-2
TGTGCCAGCAGCTTTATGGACAGGGCCTACGAGCAGCACTTC
CASSFMDRAYEQHF
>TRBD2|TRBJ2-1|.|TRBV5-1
TGCGCCAGCAGCACCGGACTAGCGGGAGGGTCCTCCTACAATGAGCAGTTCTTC
CASSTGLAGGSSYNEQFF
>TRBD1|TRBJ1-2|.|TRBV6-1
TGTGCCAGCAGTGAGGGACAGGGGGAGGATGGCTACACCTTC
CASSEGQGEDGYTF
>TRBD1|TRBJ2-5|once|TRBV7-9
TGTGCCAGCAGCCCCGGAGACAGGGCCCAAGAGACCCAGTACTTC
CASSPGDRAQETQYF
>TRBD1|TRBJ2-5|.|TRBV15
TGTGCCACCAGGACTGACAGGGGGGGGACCGTACCGACCCAAGAGACCCAGTACTTC
CATRTDRGGTVPTQETQYF
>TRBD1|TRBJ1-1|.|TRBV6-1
TGTGCCAGCAGCCTCGACAGGGCGGGTGAAGCTTTCTTT
CASSLDRAGEAFF
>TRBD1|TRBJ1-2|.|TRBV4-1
TGCGCCAGCAGCCAAGAAGGACGGGACAGCTATGGCTACACCTTC
CASSQEGRDSYGYTF
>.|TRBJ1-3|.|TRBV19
TGTGCCAGTATGCCACAGGGTTCTGGAAACACCATATATTTT
CASMPQGSGNTIYF
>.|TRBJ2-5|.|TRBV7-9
TGTGCCCTTGAGGCGGAGACCCAGTACTTC
CALEAETQYF
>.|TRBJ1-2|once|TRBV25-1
TGTGCCAGCAGTTTCTCAGGGTTTGGCTACACCTTC
CASSFSGFGYTF
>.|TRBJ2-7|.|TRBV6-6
TGTGCCAGCAGTTACCCGGGGATTGACTACGAGCAGTACTTC
CASSYPGIDYEQYF
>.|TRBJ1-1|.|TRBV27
TGTGCCAGCAGTTTAGGGGCGGGGCCAATGAACACTGAAGCTTTCTTT
CASSLGAGPMNTEAFF
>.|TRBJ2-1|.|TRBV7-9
TGTGCCAGCAGCTTGGGGACTCACAGCTCCTACAATGAGCAGTTCTTC
CASSLGTHSSYNEQFF
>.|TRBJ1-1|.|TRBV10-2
TGCGCCAGCAGTGAGCGGTCTAATTTTGGAGCTTTCTTT
CASSERSNFGAFF
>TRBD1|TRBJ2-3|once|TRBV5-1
TGCGCCAGCAGCTTGGGCGGGACAGGGTTCACAGATACGCAGTATTTT
CASSLGGTGFTDTQYF
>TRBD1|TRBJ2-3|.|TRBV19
TGTGCCAGTAGTCCACTGGGGACAGGGGGCGGAGATACGCAGTATTTT
CASSPLGTGGGDTQYF
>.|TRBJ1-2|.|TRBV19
TGTGCCAGTAGAATAGGAGATCGGGGCTACACCTTC
CASRIGDRGYTF
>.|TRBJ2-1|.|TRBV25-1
TGTGCCAGCTCCAAGCTCGGGCAACCAGGGAGGTACAATGAGCAGTTCTTC
CASSKLGQPGRYNEQFF
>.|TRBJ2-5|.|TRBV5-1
TGCGCCAGCTTCCTGGGGGGAGCCTCCCAAGAGACCCAGTACTTC
CASFLGGASQETQYF